The 5 T cell receptor beta chains reported below all come from one sample, sequenced in a study of cytomegalovirus exposure and HLA in healthy donors. PCR was performed using 60 Vbeta and 13 Jbeta primers. Assay: immunoSEQ multiplex PCR; the TCRdb copy retains only in-frame clones and omits some. Its table lists 20,000 to 25,000 clones. Sequencing was done on a sample of PBMCs. Every receptor here comes from a male donor in good health and CMV-seropositive.

The rearrangement links TRBV30 to TRBJ1-5; TRBD1 matches at 7 bases. Losses at the gene ends were 2 bases for V and 5 bases for J; bases not matched to a gene: 3. This CDR3 is 13 amino acids long. CDR1 and CDR2 from the germline V gene are GTSNPN and SVGIG (reference sequence). The DNA of the CDR3 is TGTGCCTGGAGTCCCCAGGGGGATCAGCCCCAGCATTTT. It specifies CAWSPQGDQPQHF. Based on the CDR3 plus reference TRBV30 and TRBJ1-5, the full variable domain is SQTIHQWPATLVQPVGSPLSLECTVEGTSNPNLYWYRQAAGRGLQLLFYSVGIGQISSEVPQNLSASRPQDRQFILSSKKLLLSDSGFYLCAWSPQGDQPQHFGDGTRLSIL.

The CDR3 here is CASSLDRGGGAYGYTF. The CDR3 DNA reads as TGCGCCAGCAGCTTAGATCGGGGAGGTGGAGCCTATGGCTACACCTTC. The V gene is TRBV5-1, the J gene TRBJ1-2; D gene uncertain. Germline V gives CDR1 SGHRS, CDR2 YFSETQ. V lost 2 bases and J lost 4, with 18 bases in between. This CDR3 comprises 16 residues.

V and J are TRBV30 and TRBJ1-6; no clear D. This CDR3 is built from 12 residues. The germline CDR1 and CDR2 sequences are GTSNPN and SVGIG (reference sequence). V was clipped by 6 bases and J by 3 bases, with 6 bases between them. The CDR3 reads CACRVYNSPLHF. The CDR3 bases are TGTGCCTGCCGGGTCTATAATTCACCCCTCCACTTT.

V and J are TRBV4-1 and TRBJ2-7, with 8 bases matching TRBD1. The V and J ends lost 10 bases and 7 bases, in that order; junction bases with no gene match: 12. From germline, CDR1 is MGHRA and CDR2 YSYEKL. The CDR3 runs 13 residues. The CDR3 loop is CATSFGTGGEQYF. The CDR3 DNA reads TGCGCCACCTCTTTCGGGACAGGAGGGGAGCAGTACTTC.

This rearrangement joins TRBV5-6 to TRBJ1-1; the D is unclear. Germline CDR1 is SGHDT and CDR2 is YYEEEE. CDR3 length: 12 amino acids. Trimming cost V 4 bases and J 0 bases, with 4 bases left between them. The chain's CDR3 is CASSQMNTEAFF. CDR3 nucleotide sequence: TGTGCCAGCAGCCAGATGAACACTGAAGCTTTCTTT.